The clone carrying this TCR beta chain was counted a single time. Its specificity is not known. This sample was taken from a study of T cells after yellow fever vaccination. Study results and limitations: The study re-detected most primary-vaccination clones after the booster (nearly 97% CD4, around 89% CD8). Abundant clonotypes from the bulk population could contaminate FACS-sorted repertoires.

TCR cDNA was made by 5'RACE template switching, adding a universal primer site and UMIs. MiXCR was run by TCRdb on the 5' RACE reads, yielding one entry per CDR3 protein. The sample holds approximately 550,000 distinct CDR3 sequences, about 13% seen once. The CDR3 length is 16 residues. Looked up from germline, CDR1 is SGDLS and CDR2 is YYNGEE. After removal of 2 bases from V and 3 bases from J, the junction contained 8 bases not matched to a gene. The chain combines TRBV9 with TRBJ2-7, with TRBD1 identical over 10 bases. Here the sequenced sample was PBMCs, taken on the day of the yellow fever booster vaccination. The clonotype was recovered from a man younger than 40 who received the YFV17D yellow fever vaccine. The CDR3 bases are TGTGCCAGCAGCGTTGGGACAGGGGAGGATGGCTACGAGCAGTACTTC. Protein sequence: CASSVGTGEDGYEQYF.